The 30 T cell receptor beta chains in this list originate from one sample, sequenced in a study of blood T cell repertoires in COVID-19. Only in-frame clones appear in the TCRdb table, and some are missing; sequencing was by immunoSEQ multiplex PCR. The sample holds 360,000 or so clones; roughly nine tenths are singletons and the top ten take approximately 3%. What was sequenced was PBMCs or T cells enriched from blood (not recorded which). The source of these receptors is a woman in her thirties who had recovered from COVID-19.

The chain employs TRBV7-9 and TRBJ1-2, with D perhaps TRBD1 (6 bases). Trimming removed 0 bases at V and 6 bases at J, with 17 bases between. This CDR3 has 16 residues. The germline V gene encodes CDR1 SEHNR and CDR2 FQNEAQ (reference sequence). The DNA for the CDR3 is TGTGCCAGCAGCTTAGCGCTGGGGGCTGGTGCGCATGGCTACACCTTC. Protein sequence: CASSLALGAGAHGYTF.

V and J are TRBV2 and TRBJ1-2, with a weak D call TRBD1 (6 bases). The CDR3 length is 14 residues. Germline V gene lookup returns CDR1 SNHLY and CDR2 FYNNEI. Trimming cost V 2 bases and J 4 bases, with 11 bases left between them. This CDR3 reads CASSETGQIYGYTF. CDR3 DNA sequence: TGTGCCAGCAGTGAAACAGGGCAGATCTATGGCTACACCTTC.

The chain uses TRBV5-1 and TRBJ2-3; a weak D match, TRBD1 (6 bases). The CDR3 contains 15 residues. The germline V gene has CDR1 SGHRS and CDR2 YFSETQ. V dropped 2 bases and J dropped 2 bases, with 12 bases sitting between them. Written as DNA, the CDR3 is TGCGCCAGCAGCTTCCGGACAGATAACACAGATACGCAGTATTTT. The encoded protein is CASSFRTDNTDTQYF.

This sequence joins TRBV3-1 (or the pseudogene TRBV3-2) and TRBJ2-5, with 7 bases that match TRBD1. The CDR3 loop spans 16 amino acids. Germline V lookup: CDR1 LGHDT, CDR2 YNNKEL (reference sequence). Germline trimming cut 4 bases from V and 3 bases from J; bases unmatched to any gene: 11. The CDR3 coding sequence is TGTGCCAGCAGCCCCAGAGAACGGACAGGCAAAGAGACCCAGTACTTC. As protein: CASSPRERTGKETQYF.

The chain is built from TRBV18 and TRBJ2-1; the match to TRBD1 covers 8 bases. Germline-derived CDR1 and CDR2 are KGHSH and LQKENI. With V trimmed by 5 bases and J by 9 bases, 12 bases remained unmatched. CDR3 size: 15 residues. CDR3: CASSLMTGEDSEQFF. DNA of the CDR3: TGTGCCAGCTCATTAATGACAGGGGAGGACAGTGAGCAGTTCTTC. Variable domain in full (rest from reference TRBV18 and TRBJ2-1): NAGVMQNPRHLVRRRGQEARLRCSPMKGHSHVYWYRQLPEEGLKFMVYLQKENIIDESGMPKERFSAEFPKEGPSILRIQQVVRGDSAAYFCASSLMTGEDSEQFFGPGTRLTVL.

The V and J genes are TRBV19 and TRBJ2-7, with TRBD2 matching 11 bases. CDR1 and CDR2 (germline): LNHDA, SQIVND (reference sequence). This CDR3 has 16 residues. The J segment lost 2 bases and the V segment lost 5 bases, leaving 8 bases of the junction unmatched. The CDR3 protein is CASSSTLAGGPYEQYF. CDR3 DNA: TGTGCCAGTAGTTCCACGCTAGCGGGAGGACCCTACGAGCAGTACTTC.

J is TRBJ2-3 and V is TRBV9; tentative D call: TRBD2 (6 bases). Trimming pared 4 bases from V and 6 bases from J, leaving 12 bases between. Germline loops: CDR1 SGDLS, CDR2 YYNGEE. The CDR3 spans 13 residues. CDR3 in DNA: TGTGCCAGCAGCCACTGGGAGGAGGATACGCAGTATTTT. Its translation: CASSHWEEDTQYF. Drawing the rest from reference TRBV9 and TRBJ2-3, the complete variable domain is DSGVTQTPKHLITATGQRVTLRCSPRSGDLSVYWYQQSLDQGLQFLIQYYNGEERAKGNILERFSAQQFPDLHSELNLSSLELGDSALYFCASSHWEEDTQYFGPGTRLTVL.

Details on this clone: The same CDR3 arises from other DNA sequences in this sample as well. The rearrangement links TRBV7-9 to TRBJ1-4, with 10 positions matching TRBD1. In germline, CDR1 is SEHNR, CDR2 FQNEAQ (reference sequence). V was clipped by 3 bases and J by 5 bases; unmatched bases: 0. The CDR3 length is 14 residues. The CDR3: CASSLDRGNEKLFF. The CDR3 DNA is TGTGCCAGCAGCTTGGACAGGGGGAATGAAAAACTGTTTTTT.

The chain has TRBV2 and TRBJ2-2; 7 nucleotides agree with TRBD1. Germline V CDR1 and CDR2: SNHLY, FYNNEI. CDR3 length: 14 amino acids. The V segment lost 2 bases and the J segment 4 bases; nucleotides outside the gene matches: 1. DNA of the CDR3: TGTGCCAGCAGTGAAACAGGGGTCACCGGGGAGCTGTTTTTT. Translation gives CASSETGVTGELFF.

This clone was seen once. This chain connects TRBV7-3 to TRBJ2-5; tentatively, D is TRBD2 (5 bases). Deletions cut 5 bases from V and 5 bases from J, with 21 bases between. Germline V gene sequence: CDR1 SGHTA, CDR2 FQGTGA. The CDR3 covers 16 residues. CDR3 nucleotide sequence: TGTGCCAGCAGCCTTTTAGGAGGATTCGGCCGGGAGACCCAGTACTTC. Protein sequence: CASSLLGGFGRETQYF.

This clone was seen just once. This rearrangement joins TRBV10-3 to TRBJ2-7; D unresolved. Germline lookup yields CDR1 ENHRY and CDR2 SYGVKD. V was clipped by 10 bases and J by 2 bases, with 9 bases between them. CDR3 size: 11 residues. The chain's CDR3 is CATSTTYEQYF. DNA of the CDR3: TGTGCCACCTCCACAACCTACGAGCAGTACTTC.

This chain's CDR3 is CASSQAAGQYGYTF. CDR3 in DNA: TGTGCCAGCAGCCAAGCGGCGGGACAGTATGGCTACACCTTC. V gene TRBV3-1 (or the pseudogene TRBV3-2) combines with J gene TRBJ1-2; 7 nucleotides agree with TRBD1. Germline CDR1 is LGHDT and CDR2 is YNNKEL (reference sequence). This CDR3 is built from 14 residues. V lost 1 base, J lost 5 bases, and 4 bases stayed unmatched.

The V and J genes are TRBV19 and TRBJ2-3; tentatively, D is TRBD2 (6 bases). CDR1 and CDR2 from the germline V gene are LNHDA and SQIVND (reference sequence). The CDR3 spans 15 residues. With 7 bases removed from V and 1 base from J, the gap between germline ends came to 15 bases. CDR3 in amino acids: CASTPRASGTDTQYF. In DNA form, the CDR3 reads TGTGCCAGTACCCCTCGGGCTAGCGGCACAGATACGCAGTATTTT.

For the CDR3, the DNA is TGTGCCAGCACTTCTAAGGGGAAACTGTTTTTT. Amino acid sequence: CASTSKGKLFF. The gene calls are TRBV6-5 and TRBJ1-4; perhaps TRBD1 as D (5 bases). This CDR3 comprises 11 residues. With 7 bases removed from V and 11 bases from J, the gap between germline ends came to 11 bases. Per the germline V gene, CDR1 is MNHEY and CDR2 is SVGAGI.

The rearrangement links TRBV3-1 (or the pseudogene TRBV3-2) to TRBJ2-1; 12 bases map to TRBD2. This CDR3 has 18 residues. Germline CDR1 LGHDT, CDR2 YNNKEL (reference sequence). The junction had 9 bases not matched to a gene; V was cut back by 4 bases and J by 2 bases. CDR3 amino acids: CASSRGLAGGPTYNEQFF. The CDR3 DNA is TGTGCCAGCAGCCGGGGGCTAGCGGGAGGGCCAACCTACAATGAGCAGTTCTTC.

The V call is TRBV7-2, the J call TRBJ2-1; 11 bases match TRBD1. This CDR3 contains 13 residues. Germline loops: CDR1 SGHTA, CDR2 FQGNSA. The V and J ends lost 3 bases and 10 bases, in that order; junction bases with no gene match: 2. CDR3 in amino acids: CASSLGQGVEQFF. The CDR3 DNA sequence: TGTGCCAGCAGCTTGGGACAGGGGGTAGAGCAGTTCTTC.

This chain joins TRBV10-3 and TRBJ2-7; TRBD1 agrees at 12 bases. J lost 5 bases, V lost 5 bases, and 19 bases had no gene match. Germline CDR1 ENHRY, CDR2 SYGVKD. The CDR3 covers 19 residues. CDR3 loop: CAISSTPGQGAPRTHEQYF. For the CDR3, the DNA is TGTGCCATCAGTTCCACCCCGGGACAGGGGGCGCCTAGGACCCACGAGCAGTACTTC.

There are a few counts of this clone. The chain combines TRBV25-1 with TRBJ1-3, with 10 nucleotides matching TRBD1. Per germline, CDR1 MGHDK and CDR2 SYGVNS. Trimming at V came to 4 bases and at J to 0 bases, leaving 6 bases not matched to a gene. CDR3 size: 17 residues. The CDR3 bases are TGTGCCAGCAGTGGGACAGGGGGTGAAGGCTCTGGAAACACCATATATTTT. This gives the protein CASSGTGGEGSGNTIYF.

This clone appeared a single time. The CDR3 nucleotides read TGTGCCAGCAGTCCGACGGGTTCAGGGAATGAGCAGTTCTTC. Translation: CASSPTGSGNEQFF. The chain uses TRBV27 and TRBJ2-1, with D possibly matching TRBD1 (5 bases). Germline lookup yields CDR1 MNHEY and CDR2 SMNVEV (reference sequence). The CDR3 length is 14 residues. Trimming shortened V by 5 bases and J by 7 bases, and 15 bases separated the two germline ends.

This clone came up once. This chain joins TRBV9 and TRBJ1-2, with 8 positions matching TRBD1. The ends lost 3 bases at V and 3 bases at J; junction bases unmatched: 4. The CDR3 loop spans 14 amino acids. CDR1 SGDLS and CDR2 YYNGEE come from the germline V gene. CDR3 amino acids: CASSAPTGDYGYTF. The CDR3 nucleotides read TGTGCCAGCAGCGCCCCGACAGGGGACTATGGCTACACCTTC.

The chain joins TRBV6-5 to TRBJ2-5, with a tentative D call TRBD1 (6 bases). The ends were cut back, 5 bases at V and 1 base at J, with 8 bases in the middle. The CDR3 runs 13 residues. Per germline, CDR1 MNHEY and CDR2 SVGAGI. For the CDR3, the DNA is TGTGCCAGCAGTACAGGGAGCCAAGAGACCCAGTACTTC. This translates into CASSTGSQETQYF.

The V call is TRBV11-3, the J call TRBJ2-5; 11 positions agree with TRBD2. Germline V gene data show CDR1 as SGHNT and CDR2 as YENEEA. V gave up 1 base and J gave up 4 bases; unmatched junction bases: 5. The CDR3 totals 16 residues. The CDR3 nucleotides are TGTGCCAGCAGCTTAGGTACTAGCGGGAGAGGAGAGACCCAGTACTTC. The encoded protein is CASSLGTSGRGETQYF. The variable domain in full, with the rest retrieved from reference TRBV11-3 and TRBJ2-5, is EAGVVQSPRYKIIEKKQPVAFWCNPISGHNTLYWYLQNLGQGPELLIRYENEEAVDDSQLPKDRFSAERLKGVDSTLKIQPAELGDSAVYLCASSLGTSGRGETQYFGPGTRLLVL.

The chain has TRBV7-9 and TRBJ2-7; possible D gene TRBD1, 6 bases. Germline CDR1 and CDR2: SEHNR and FQNEAQ (reference sequence). Trimming stripped 7 bases from V and 4 bases from J, with 14 bases between. The CDR3 is made up of 13 amino acids. The CDR3 DNA reads TGTGCCAGCAATAAGGGAAGGGGGTACGAGCAGTACTTC. It specifies CASNKGRGYEQYF.

The chain carries TRBV9 and TRBJ1-1, with TRBD1 matching 8 bases. The ends lost 0 bases at V and 12 bases at J; junction bases unmatched: 4. The length of the CDR3 is 12 residues. Germline V CDR1 and CDR2: SGDLS, YYNGEE. CDR3: CASSVDRGETFF. CDR3 DNA: TGTGCCAGCAGCGTAGACAGGGGGGAGACTTTCTTT.

The chain has TRBV5-6 and TRBJ2-1; 8 bases match TRBD2. V lost 4 bases, J lost 4 bases, and 10 bases stayed unmatched. Germline V gene data show CDR1 as SGHDT and CDR2 as YYEEEE. The CDR3 has 16 residues. The DNA of the CDR3 is TGTGCCAGCAGCCCCCCCGGGACTAGGCGGTACAATGAGCAGTTCTTC. It yields the protein CASSPPGTRRYNEQFF.

This clone has more than one count but fewer than ten. The V gene is TRBV27, the J gene TRBJ2-2; 14 bases are shared with TRBD2. The CDR3 runs to 18 residues. V trimming: 5 bases; J trimming: 1 base; junction bases outside the gene matches: 6. Per the germline V gene, CDR1 is MNHEY and CDR2 is SMNVEV (reference sequence). The CDR3 spells CASSGRTSGGQNTGELFF. The CDR3 DNA follows: TGTGCCAGCAGTGGCAGGACTAGCGGGGGGCAGAACACCGGGGAGCTGTTTTTT.

J is TRBJ2-2 and V is TRBV7-9, with a possible D match to TRBD1 (5 bases). V was clipped by 5 bases and J by 3 bases, with 13 bases between them. The germline V gene encodes CDR1 SEHNR and CDR2 FQNEAQ (reference sequence). The CDR3 is 15 residues long. This CDR3 is CASSRKGQYTGELFF. CDR3 DNA: TGTGCCAGCAGCCGAAAGGGGCAGTACACCGGGGAGCTGTTTTTT. The whole variable domain, filled in from reference TRBV7-9 and TRBJ2-2, reads DTGVSQNPRHKITKRGQNVTFRCDPISEHNRLYWYRQTLGQGPEFLTYFQNEAQLEKSRLLSDRFSAERPKGSFSTLEIQRTEQGDSAMYLCASSRKGQYTGELFFGEGSRLTVL.

V is TRBV27 and J is TRBJ1-4; D unresolved. Trimming cost V 9 bases and J 8 bases, with 7 bases left between them. Germline loops: CDR1 MNHEY, CDR2 SMNVEV (reference sequence). The CDR3 has 10 residues. CDR3 DNA: TGTGCCAGTGTACGGGAAAAACTGTTTTTT. Protein: CASVREKLFF.

The chain has TRBV2 and TRBJ1-5, with D tentatively TRBD1 (6 bases). From germline, CDR1 is SNHLY and CDR2 FYNNEI. The V and J ends lost 4 bases and 7 bases respectively, with 14 bases between them. This CDR3 is 14 amino acids long. This chain's CDR3 is CASSASGARQPQHF. The CDR3 DNA sequence: TGTGCCAGCAGTGCATCAGGGGCGAGGCAGCCCCAGCATTTT.

The chain is built from TRBV10-3 and TRBJ1-1, with D tentatively TRBD1 (5 bases). The CDR3 loop spans 14 amino acids. Germline CDR1 and CDR2: ENHRY and SYGVKD. Trimming shortened V by 2 bases and J by 0 bases, and 7 bases separated the two germline ends. The CDR3 sequence: CAISEPGMNTEAFF. The CDR3 DNA reads as TGTGCCATCAGTGAGCCAGGGATGAACACTGAAGCTTTCTTT.